This TCR beta chain was observed in a study of cytomegalovirus exposure and HLA in healthy donors. Overall study context: Within the Caucasian-associated ancestry cluster were about 81% of the roughly 380 genotyped donors.

Remarks on this clone: Its target is not known.

General observations from the study: In a later analysis, HLA-C alleles had the fewest associated TCRs, DRB1 alleles the most.

CDR1 SNHLY and CDR2 FYNNEI come from the germline V gene. Trimming took 0 bases from V and 1 from J, leaving 7 bases between them. The CDR3 consists of 15 residues. The PCR had 60 Vbeta and 13 Jbeta primers. Sequencing used immunoSEQ multiplex PCR; TCRdb keeps in-frame clones, though not all of them. The sample consists of roughly 160,000 clones, approximately 88% of them appearing once. The TCR sequence derives from a boy between 2 and 10 years old in good health and CMV-seronegative. The J gene is TRBJ1-3, the V gene TRBV2, with D possibly TRBD1 on 6 matching bases. The sequencing sample was made of PBMCs. This chain's CDR3 is CASSEARGSGNTIYF. The CDR3 DNA reads TGTGCCAGCAGTGAAGCCAGGGGATCTGGAAACACCATATATTTT.